This TCR beta chain was identified in a study of molecular identifiers for immune sequencing clone quantification. Broader study findings: Over 97% of CMV-specific effector molecules, but under 1% of naive ones, were in clones above 20 copies. Sharing of a barcode by identical TCR molecules could cause highly expanded clone sizes to be underestimated.

Naive CD8 T cells, phenotype CD8+CD4-CCR7+CD45RA+, were sorted. TCR libraries were built in bulk with a published protocol and specific TCR primers. TCRdb itself ran the PCR reads through MiXCR, one entry per CDR3 protein. The sample consists of approximately 500,000 distinct CDR3 sequences, roughly 26% of them appearing once. This clonotype has at least ten counts. Its antigen remains unknown. The CDR3 length is 13 residues. Sequencing input: naive CD8+ T cells from blood, with Jurkat cell RNA spiked in. Subset meaning: FACS-sorted CD8+CD4-CCR7+CD45RA+ naive T cells. This TCR came from a human donor in good health. Some libraries in this study had Jurkat cell RNA spiked in. This chain connects TRBV3-2 to TRBJ2-7; TRBD1 reflects the table's D call only, with no check against the DNA. TRBV3-2 is termed a pseudogene. The CDR3 loop is CAAPGTSTYEQYF. CDR3 nucleotide sequence: TGTGCCGCGCCCGGGACGTCCACCTACGAGCAGTACTTC.